Each of the 23 T cell receptor beta chains below was sequenced from the same sample in a study of blood T cells in healthy people across ages. A second PCR, run for about 6 to 11 cycles, used a sample-barcoded 5' primer plus a J-beta primer mix. One entry per CDR3 protein results from TCRdb running MiXCR on the 5' RACE reads. The sample records roughly 650,000 distinct CDR3 sequences, about 30% being singletons. Material for sequencing was blood. Source of these receptors: a woman aged 80 or older in good health.

Regarding this clonotype: It may be a read error: a sequence one base away is much more abundant. This chain links TRBV5-4 with TRBJ2-5; D may be TRBD1 (5 bases). Looked up from germline, CDR1 is SGHNT and CDR2 is YYREEE (reference sequence). The CDR3 has 12 amino acids. The V end lost 6 bases, the J end lost 5 bases, and 11 bases lay between the germline ends. The CDR3 here is CASTTPGETQYF. The DNA of the CDR3 is TGTGCCAGCACCACCCCAGGGGAGACCCAGTACTTC.

J is TRBJ1-1 and V is TRBV15; 7 nucleotides line up with TRBD1. The CDR3 has 15 residues. Trimming removed 9 bases from V and 1 base from J; junction bases left unmatched: 11. Germline loops: CDR1 LNHNV, CDR2 YYDKDF (reference sequence). CDR3 coding DNA: TGTGCCACAACGAAGGCAGGGGGTAGGAACACTGAAGCTTTCTTT. This translates into CATTKAGGRNTEAFF.

There are many counts of this clonotype. V usage is TRBV7-7 and J usage is TRBJ2-5; 10 positions agree with TRBD1. The CDR3 runs to 15 residues. Trimming took 0 bases from V and 5 from J; bases not matched to a gene: 3. The germline gives CDR1 SSHAT, CDR2 FNYEAQ (reference sequence). This CDR3 is CASSLAGQGPETQYF. For the CDR3, the DNA is TGTGCCAGCAGCTTAGCGGGACAGGGGCCGGAGACCCAGTACTTC.

In its sample, this clonotype was seen many times. This sequence joins TRBV10-3 and TRBJ1-2, with D unresolved. Germline-derived CDR1 and CDR2 are ENHRY and SYGVKD. With 8 bases removed from V and 1 base from J, the gap between germline ends came to 11 bases. This CDR3 has 13 residues. CDR3 coding DNA: TGTGCCATCGAAGCTACTGGTAACTATGGCTACACCTTC. It specifies CAIEATGNYGYTF.

This clonotype was picked up a small number of times. Being one base from a much bigger clone, this may be a read error. V is TRBV20-1 and J is TRBJ2-7, with D maybe TRBD2 (6 bases). Germline V gene sequence: CDR1 DFQATT, CDR2 SNEGSKA (reference sequence). The CDR3 is made up of 13 amino acids. CDR3 sequence (DNA): TGCAGTACTAGAGTTGGCGGGGCCTACGAGCAGTACTTC. The encoded protein is CSTRVGGAYEQYF.

The chain joins TRBV6-6 to TRBJ2-1; 12 nucleotides align to TRBD2. This CDR3 region has 16 residues. After removal of 5 bases from V and 4 bases from J, the junction contained 6 bases not matched to a gene. Germline-derived CDR1 and CDR2 are MNHNY and SVGAGI (reference sequence). CDR3 coding DNA: TGTGCCAGCAGTCGTACTAGCGGGGGGACTTACAATGAGCAGTTCTTC. This translates into CASSRTSGGTYNEQFF.

The J gene is TRBJ1-4, the V gene TRBV4-3; 7 bases agree with TRBD1. CDR1 LGHNA and CDR2 YSLEER come from the germline V gene. J lost 5 bases, V lost 0 bases, and 6 bases had no gene match. CDR3 length: 16 residues. In DNA form, the CDR3 reads TGCGCCAGCAGCCAAGACCGCGGACAGGAGAATGAAAAACTGTTTTTT. Amino acid sequence: CASSQDRGQENEKLFF.

This clonotype was seen many times. V and J are TRBV9 and TRBJ1-2, with D perhaps matching TRBD1 (5 bases). The CDR3 totals 14 residues. The germline V gene has CDR1 SGDLS and CDR2 YYNGEE. V was shortened by 4 bases and J by 7 bases, with 17 bases between the two germline ends. Here the CDR3 DNA reads TGTGCCAGCAGCCCAGACCCCAGGGTTGGTGGCTACACCTTC. It specifies CASSPDPRVGGYTF.

The chain recombines TRBV7-9 with TRBJ2-5; D possibly corresponds to TRBD1 (6 bases). This CDR3 comprises 15 residues. The germline V and J ends were trimmed by 5 bases and 5 bases, with 18 bases remaining between them. CDR1 and CDR2 from the germline V gene are SEHNR and FQNEAQ (reference sequence). The CDR3 coding sequence is TGTGCCAGCAGCCCTACAGGGAAATTATCGGAGACCCAGTACTTC. Its translation is CASSPTGKLSETQYF.

Remarks on this clonotype: The junction does not match germline at one end; this may be a read error. The chain recombines TRBV5-1 with TRBJ2-5; possible D gene TRBD2, 5 bases. The germline gives CDR1 SGHRS, CDR2 YFSETQ. This CDR3 has 14 amino acids. The CDR3 protein is CANSSDYRRNEQYF. CDR3 nucleotide sequence: TGCGCCAACAGCTCTGACTACCGACGGAATGAGCAGTACTTC. The entire variable domain, with the rest obtained from reference TRBV5-1 and TRBJ2-5, is as follows: KAGVTQTPRYLIKTRGQQVTLSCSPISGHRSVSWYQQTPGQGLQFLFEYFSETQRNKGNFPGRFSGRQFSNSRSEMNVSTLELGDSALYLCANSSDYRRNEQYFGPGTRLLVL.

V gene TRBV7-9 combines with J gene TRBJ2-1, with TRBD1 as a possible D gene (5 bases). Germline loops: CDR1 SEHNR, CDR2 FQNEAQ (reference sequence). This CDR3 has 14 amino acids. Trimming removed 6 bases from V and 5 bases from J, with 14 bases in between. CDR3 in amino acids: CASRHRTYDNEQFF. CDR3 nucleotides: TGTGCCAGCAGGCACAGGACCTACGACAATGAGCAGTTCTTC.

This clonotype was detected many times. V usage is TRBV6-6 and J usage is TRBJ2-1, with D perhaps assigned TRBD1 or TRBD2 (5 bases each). The CDR3 covers 16 residues. V lost 6 bases and J 1 base, leaving 16 bases between the germline ends. Per the germline V gene, CDR1 is MNHNY and CDR2 is SVGAGI (reference sequence). The CDR3 loop is CASRADGTSSYNEQFF. CDR3 nucleotides: TGTGCCAGCAGGGCCGACGGGACGTCGTCCTACAATGAGCAGTTCTTC.

As concerns this clonotype: A read error may be the cause here, since a much bigger clone is one base away. The chain links TRBV6-2 or TRBV6-3 to TRBJ2-7; D is unclear. Germline V gene lookup returns CDR1 MNHEY and CDR2 SVGEGT. CDR3 size: 15 residues. V was cut by 6 bases and J by 7 bases, with 22 bases left in between. CDR3 in amino acids: CASSDPSPDGPEQYF. In DNA, the CDR3 is TGTGCCAGCAGCGATCCCTCACCCGACGGGCCAGAGCAGTACTTC.

As regards this clonotype: This may come from a read error, since a much larger clone is one base off. J is TRBJ2-5 and V is TRBV15; tentatively, D is TRBD2 (5 bases). The CDR3 has 16 amino acids. Germline V gives CDR1 LNHNV, CDR2 YYDKDF (reference sequence). V shed 2 bases and J shed 11 bases, with 24 bases lying between them. The CDR3 sequence: CATSRPSVESGNEQYF. Written as DNA, the CDR3 is TGTGCCACCAGCAGACCCTCCGTAGAAAGCGGCAATGAGCAGTACTTC.

This clonotype was seen repeatedly, ten times or more. J is TRBJ1-6 and V is TRBV15; D gene unclear. The CDR3 is 16 amino acids. In germline, CDR1 is LNHNV, CDR2 YYDKDF (reference sequence). The ends were cut back, 2 bases at V and 0 bases at J, with 8 bases in the middle. The chain's CDR3 is CATSRRTSSYNSPLHF. As DNA, the CDR3 is TGTGCCACCAGCAGAAGGACGAGCTCCTATAATTCACCCCTCCACTTT.

This clonotype was observed at least ten times. The CDR3 here is CASSLGVGVRDEQYF. The CDR3 DNA sequence: TGCGCCAGCAGCTTGGGGGTCGGGGTAAGAGACGAGCAGTACTTC. The J gene is TRBJ2-7, the V gene TRBV5-1, with D perhaps TRBD2 (5 bases). V shed 0 bases and J shed 5 bases, with 15 bases lying between them. This CDR3 has 15 residues. The germline gives CDR1 SGHRS, CDR2 YFSETQ.

This clonotype came up many times. CDR3 nucleotides: TGTGCCAGCAGCCCCACGGACAGCGGCTATGGCTACACCTTC. Translated: CASSPTDSGYGYTF. The chain is built from TRBV7-2 and TRBJ1-2, with D perhaps TRBD1 (6 bases). The length of the CDR3 is 14 residues. V lost 5 bases to trimming and J lost 4 bases, with 14 bases between them. CDR1 is SGHTA and CDR2 is FQGNSA in the germline V gene. The variable domain in full, completed from reference TRBV7-2 and TRBJ1-2, reads GAGVSQSPSNKVTEKGKDVELRCDPISGHTALYWYRQSLGQGLEFLIYFQGNSAPDKSGLPSDRFSAERTGGSVSTLTIQRTQQEDSAVYLCASSPTDSGYGYTFGSGTRLTVV.

This clonotype has more than one count but fewer than ten. The chain is built from TRBV30 and TRBJ2-3, with D perhaps TRBD1 (6 bases). CDR1 is GTSNPN, CDR2 SVGIG, per germline (reference sequence). The CDR3 loop spans 14 amino acids. V lost 6 bases and J 0 bases, leaving 13 bases between the germline ends. The CDR3 DNA reads as TGTGCCTGTCCGGACAGTACTAGCACAGATACGCAGTATTTT. Its protein is CACPDSTSTDTQYF.

This clonotype occurred many times. The chain carries TRBV3-1 and TRBJ2-7; the match to TRBD1 covers 10 bases. Germline V gives CDR1 LGHDT, CDR2 YNNKEL (reference sequence). V was clipped by 3 bases and J by 3 bases; unmatched bases: 5. CDR3 length equals 15 residues. CDR3 DNA sequence: TGTGCCAGCAGCCAGACCGGGACAGGGGTCTACGAGCAGTACTTC. Translation gives CASSQTGTGVYEQYF.

In its sample, this clonotype was seen many times. The V gene is TRBV2, the J gene TRBJ2-7; 7 bases line up with TRBD1. This CDR3 is 15 amino acids long. The germline gives CDR1 SNHLY, CDR2 FYNNEI. V trimming: 2 bases; J trimming: 7 bases; junction bases outside the gene matches: 11. CDR3 residues: CASSETWDSSMEQYF. CDR3 nucleotides: TGTGCCAGCAGTGAAACTTGGGACAGCTCGATGGAGCAGTACTTC.

This clonotype was recorded a few times. The J gene is TRBJ1-3, the V gene TRBV5-4; no reliable D call. V shed 5 bases and J shed 0 bases, with 9 bases lying between them. Germline V gene data show CDR1 as SGHNT and CDR2 as YYREEE (reference sequence). The CDR3 extends over 14 amino acids. The CDR3 region is CASSSLGSGNTIYF. CDR3 sequence (DNA): TGTGCCAGCAGTTCGCTAGGCTCTGGAAACACCATATATTTT.

This clonotype occurred a few times. A much larger clone sits a single nucleotide away, making a read error possible. The DNA of the CDR3 is TGTGTCAGCAAAGGCGGGGGCGAGCAGTACTTC. This codes for CVSKGGGEQYF. V gene TRBV6-6 combines with J gene TRBJ2-7; TRBD2 aligns across 7 bases. The germline gives CDR1 MNHNY, CDR2 SVGAGI (reference sequence). This CDR3 is 11 amino acids long.

The CDR3 nucleotides are TGTGCCAGCAGCTTAAGAGGCTCCGGAGGAGCTTTCTTT. It is translated as CASSLRGSGGAFF. The chain has TRBV7-3 and TRBJ1-1, with D hard to call. The germline CDR1 and CDR2 sequences are SGHTA and FQGTGA. V was shortened by 1 base and J by 10 bases, with 13 bases between the two germline ends. This CDR3 spans 13 amino acids. The variable domain in full, with the rest retrieved from reference TRBV7-3 and TRBJ1-1, is GAGVSQTPSNKVTEKGKYVELRCDPISGHTALYWYRQSLGQGPEFLIYFQGTGAADDSGLPNDRFFAVRPEGSVSTLKIQRTERGDSAVYLCASSLRGSGGAFFGQGTRLTVV.